This T cell receptor (beta chain) was recorded in a study of metastatic and nonmetastatic thyroid tumors. The CDR3 is 15 amino acids. The V end lost 1 base, the J end lost 10 bases, and 15 bases lay between the germline ends. Germline V gene lookup returns CDR1 SGHRS and CDR2 YFSETQ. Patients were all untreated before their thyroid surgery. TCRdb reanalyzed the PCR reads with MiXCR. The data hold about 32,000 clones, with around 19% observed a single time. This clonotype was obtained from a female donor with papillary thyroid cancer or a benign thyroid nodule (not recorded which). Some clones in this sample may be carry-over from other donors' samples. The sequencing input was blood. J is TRBJ2-6 and V is TRBV5-1; D call uncertain. The CDR3 sequence: CASSLYSSGNNVLTF. Written as DNA, the CDR3 is TGCGCCAGCAGCTTGTATTCCTCTGGGAATAACGTCCTGACTTTC.